This is a list of T cell receptor beta chains from one sample in a study of PD-L1 blockade in urothelial cancer. Sequencing was performed with immunoSEQ multiplex PCR; in TCRdb, only in-frame clones are kept and a portion is missing. In the table there are some 42,000 clones, roughly 77% of which are singletons. The source material was PBMCs, sampled around atezolizumab (anti-PD-L1) treatment. All receptors come from a man in his 70s with urothelial cancer. The conserved cysteine and the conserved F or W are not part of the CDR3 here.

len | j_gene | v_gene | CDR3aa
13 | TRBJ2-3 | TRBV9 | ASSIGLAYTDTQY
14 | TRBJ1-1 | TRBV7-6 | ASSLGRGGPDTEAF
13 | TRBJ2-1 | TRBV19 | ASSTAGRVRDEQF
12 | TRBJ2-2 | TRBV4-1 | ASSQGSEGGELF
12 | NA | TRBV5-1 | ASSLLAGDYEQY
11 | TRBJ1-1 | TRBV19 | ASREQGSGEAF
12 | TRBJ2-5 | TRBV7-2 | ASSFHRVGETQY
13 | TRBJ1-1 | TRBV7-2 | ASSFDRVRGTEAF
12 | TRBJ2-7 | TRBV28 | ASSLYRDSHEQY
13 | TRBJ1-1 | TRBV11-3 | ASSLVLTTGTEAF
11 | TRBJ2-5 | TRBV5-5 | ASSLGTQETQY
13 | TRBJ2-7 | TRBV6-6 | ASSSPPGSSYEQY
12 | TRBJ1-5 | TRBV7-9 | ASSSGGRGQPQH
13 | TRBJ2-1 | TRBV5-4 | ASSSTTGAYNEQF
12 | TRBJ1-3 | TRBV19 | ASRDRDIGNTIY
11 | TRBJ2-3 | TRBV2 | ASSAQFTDTQY
14 | TRBJ1-4 | TRBV28 | ASSPTLGAGEEKLF
15 | TRBJ2-7 | TRBV7-9 | ASSFSTSGGFSYEQY
14 | TRBJ2-3 | TRBV5-6 | ASSSPWDRGSDTQY
13 | TRBJ1-5 | TRBV21-1 | ASISLGERDQPQH
13 | TRBJ2-1 | TRBV5-6 | ASSLGSGGYNEQF
12 | TRBJ1-1 | TRBV19 | ASSWTKSNTEAF
12 | TRBJ2-1 | TRBV19 | ASSPPGTMNEQF
13 | TRBJ2-1 | TRBV5-1 | ASSLDPSGYNEQF
11 | TRBJ2-7 | TRBV4-2 | ASSQEGAYEQY
16 | TRBJ2-7 | TRBV5-1 | ASSFTSGSTKSSYEQY
13 | TRBJ2-2 | TRBV14 | ASSPTGQSTGELF
13 | TRBJ2-3 | TRBV7-9 | ASSSSGIVADTQY
16 | TRBJ2-5 | TRBV7-9 | ASSGGALPGGFQETQY
12 | TRBJ2-7 | TRBV29-1 | SVEDLAGQGEQY
13 | TRBJ1-5 | TRBV18 | ASSQGAMGNQPQH
12 | TRBJ1-2 | TRBV4-2 | ASSLTGSEDGYT
12 | TRBJ2-5 | TRBV7-2 | ASSRSGRAQTQY
13 | TRBJ2-3 | TRBV7-7 | ASSFSGTSTDTQY
12 | TRBJ1-5 | TRBV6-5 | ASRPGQGLQPQH
11 | TRBJ1-1 | TRBV5-1 | ASSLEGAQEAF
13 | TRBJ2-7 | TRBV11-3 | AGSFNRAARDEQY
13 | TRBJ2-2 | TRBV7-2 | ASSPDRGRGGELF
12 | TRBJ2-3 | TRBV4-3 | ASSQDRDSWEQY
11 | TRBJ1-1 | TRBV10-3 | AIRGDRNTEAF